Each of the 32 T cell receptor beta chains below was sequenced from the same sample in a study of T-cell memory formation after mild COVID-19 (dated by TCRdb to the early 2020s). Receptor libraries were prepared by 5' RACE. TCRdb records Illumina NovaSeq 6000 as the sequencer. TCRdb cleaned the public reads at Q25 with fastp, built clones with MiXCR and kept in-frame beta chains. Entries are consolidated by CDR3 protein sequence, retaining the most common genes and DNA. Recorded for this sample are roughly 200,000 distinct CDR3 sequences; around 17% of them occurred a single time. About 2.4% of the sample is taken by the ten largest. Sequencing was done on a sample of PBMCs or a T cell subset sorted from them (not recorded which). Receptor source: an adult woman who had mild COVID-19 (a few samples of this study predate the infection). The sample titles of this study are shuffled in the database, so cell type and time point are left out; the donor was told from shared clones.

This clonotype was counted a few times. The CDR3 DNA reads as TGTGCCAGTAGTGCCGGGGACAGGGATCAGCCCCAGCATTTT. Protein: CASSAGDRDQPQHF. J is TRBJ1-5 and V is TRBV19, with 9 nucleotides matching TRBD1. The V gene's germline CDR1 is LNHDA and CDR2 SQIVND (reference sequence). Trimming took 5 bases from V and 5 from J; bases not matched to a gene: 4. This CDR3 has 14 residues.

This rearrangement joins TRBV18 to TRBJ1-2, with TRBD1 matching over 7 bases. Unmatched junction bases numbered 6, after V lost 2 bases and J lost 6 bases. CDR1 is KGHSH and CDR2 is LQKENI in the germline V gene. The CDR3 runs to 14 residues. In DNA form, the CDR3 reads TGTGCCAGCTCACCAGCAGGGACAGTTAATGGCTACACCTTC. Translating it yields CASSPAGTVNGYTF.

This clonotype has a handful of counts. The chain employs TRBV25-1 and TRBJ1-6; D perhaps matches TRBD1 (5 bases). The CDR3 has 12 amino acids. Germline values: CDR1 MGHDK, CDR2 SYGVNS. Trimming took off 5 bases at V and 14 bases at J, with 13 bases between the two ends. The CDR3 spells CASSLSGGTLHF. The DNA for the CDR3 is TGTGCCAGCAGTCTCTCGGGGGGGACCCTCCACTTT.

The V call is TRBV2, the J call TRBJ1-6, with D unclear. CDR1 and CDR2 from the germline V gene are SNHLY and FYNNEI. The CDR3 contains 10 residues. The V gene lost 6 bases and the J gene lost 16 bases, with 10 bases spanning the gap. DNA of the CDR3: TGTGCCAGCAGACAGACGTTTCTCCACTTT. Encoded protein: CASRQTFLHF.

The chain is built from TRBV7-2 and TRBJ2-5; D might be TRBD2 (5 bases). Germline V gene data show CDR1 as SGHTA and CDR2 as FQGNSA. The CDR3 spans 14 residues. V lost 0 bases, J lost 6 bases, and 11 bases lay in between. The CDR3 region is CASSLADWEKTQYF. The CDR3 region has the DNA TGTGCCAGCAGCTTAGCGGACTGGGAAAAGACCCAGTACTTC.

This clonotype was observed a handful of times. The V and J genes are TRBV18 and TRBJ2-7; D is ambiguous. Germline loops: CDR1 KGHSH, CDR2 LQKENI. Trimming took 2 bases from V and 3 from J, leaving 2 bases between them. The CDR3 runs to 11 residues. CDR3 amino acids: CASSPVYEQYF. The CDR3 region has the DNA TGTGCCAGCTCACCAGTCTACGAGCAGTACTTC.

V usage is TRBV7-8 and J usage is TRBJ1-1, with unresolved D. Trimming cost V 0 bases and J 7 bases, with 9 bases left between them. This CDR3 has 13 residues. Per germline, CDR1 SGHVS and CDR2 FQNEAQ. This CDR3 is CASSLAGQNEAFF. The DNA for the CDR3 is TGTGCCAGCAGCTTAGCGGGCCAGAATGAAGCTTTCTTT.

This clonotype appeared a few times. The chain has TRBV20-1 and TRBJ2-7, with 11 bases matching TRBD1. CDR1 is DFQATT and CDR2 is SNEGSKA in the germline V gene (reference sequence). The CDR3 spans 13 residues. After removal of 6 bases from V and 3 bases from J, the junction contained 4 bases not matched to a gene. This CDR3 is CSAQGQGVYEQYF. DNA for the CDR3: TGCAGTGCCCAGGGACAGGGGGTCTACGAGCAGTACTTC.

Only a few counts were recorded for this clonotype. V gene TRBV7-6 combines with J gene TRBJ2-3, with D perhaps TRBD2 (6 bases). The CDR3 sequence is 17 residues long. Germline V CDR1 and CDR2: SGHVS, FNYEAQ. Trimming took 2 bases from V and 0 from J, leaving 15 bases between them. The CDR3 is CASSLWGVAASTDTQYF. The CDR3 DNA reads TGTGCCAGCAGCTTATGGGGCGTAGCGGCTAGCACAGATACGCAGTATTTT.

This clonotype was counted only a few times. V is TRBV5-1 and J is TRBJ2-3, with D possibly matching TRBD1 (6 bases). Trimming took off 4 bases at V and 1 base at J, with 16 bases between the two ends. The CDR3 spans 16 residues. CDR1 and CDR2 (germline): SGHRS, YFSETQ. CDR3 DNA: TGCGCCAGCAGCCCCCCGACAGGCACGGGCACAGATACGCAGTATTTT. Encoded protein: CASSPPTGTGTDTQYF.

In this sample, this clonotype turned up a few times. CDR3 in amino acids: CASRQGLVSNEQFF. CDR3 bases: TGTGCCAGCAGGCAGGGACTAGTATCCAATGAGCAGTTCTTC. The genes are TRBV12-3 or TRBV12-4 and TRBJ2-1, with 8 bases identical to TRBD2. This CDR3 has 14 amino acids. Germline trimming cut 6 bases from V and 6 bases from J; bases unmatched to any gene: 7.

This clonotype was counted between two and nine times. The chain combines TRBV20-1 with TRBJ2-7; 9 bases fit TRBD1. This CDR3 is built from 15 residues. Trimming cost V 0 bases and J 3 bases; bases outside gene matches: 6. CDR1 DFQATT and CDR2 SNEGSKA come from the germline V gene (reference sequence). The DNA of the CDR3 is TGCAGTGCTAGAGATCCGTGGGACAGGGTCTACGAGCAGTACTTC. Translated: CSARDPWDRVYEQYF.

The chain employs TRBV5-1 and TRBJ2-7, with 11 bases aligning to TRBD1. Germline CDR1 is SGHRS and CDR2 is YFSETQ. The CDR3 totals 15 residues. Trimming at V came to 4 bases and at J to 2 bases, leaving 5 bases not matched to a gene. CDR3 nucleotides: TGCGCCAGCAGCAGATGGACAGGGGGCCCCTACGAGCAGTACTTC. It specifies CASSRWTGGPYEQYF.

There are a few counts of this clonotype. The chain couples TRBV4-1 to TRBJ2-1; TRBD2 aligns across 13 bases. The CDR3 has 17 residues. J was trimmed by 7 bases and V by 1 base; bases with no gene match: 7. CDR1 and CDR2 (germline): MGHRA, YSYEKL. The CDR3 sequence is CASSQAITSGGANEQFF. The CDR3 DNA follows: TGCGCCAGCAGCCAAGCAATTACTAGCGGGGGGGCTAATGAGCAGTTCTTC.

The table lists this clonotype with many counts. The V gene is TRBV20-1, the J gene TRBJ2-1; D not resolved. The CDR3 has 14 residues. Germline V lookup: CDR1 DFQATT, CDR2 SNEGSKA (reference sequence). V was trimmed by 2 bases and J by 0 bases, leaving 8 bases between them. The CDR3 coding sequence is TGCAGTGCTAGACTCCCGCCCTCCTACAATGAGCAGTTCTTC. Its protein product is CSARLPPSYNEQFF.

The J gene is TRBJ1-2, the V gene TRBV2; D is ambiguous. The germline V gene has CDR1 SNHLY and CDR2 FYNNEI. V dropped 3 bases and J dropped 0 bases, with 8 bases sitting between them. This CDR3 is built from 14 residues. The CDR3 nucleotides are TGTGCCAGCAGTGATCAAATAGCTAACTATGGCTACACCTTC. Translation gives CASSDQIANYGYTF.

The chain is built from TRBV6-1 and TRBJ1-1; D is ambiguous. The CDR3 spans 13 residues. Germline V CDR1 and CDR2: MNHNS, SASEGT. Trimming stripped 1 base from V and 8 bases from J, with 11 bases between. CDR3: CASSEVLREEAFF. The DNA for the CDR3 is TGTGCCAGCAGTGAAGTACTCCGGGAAGAAGCTTTCTTT.

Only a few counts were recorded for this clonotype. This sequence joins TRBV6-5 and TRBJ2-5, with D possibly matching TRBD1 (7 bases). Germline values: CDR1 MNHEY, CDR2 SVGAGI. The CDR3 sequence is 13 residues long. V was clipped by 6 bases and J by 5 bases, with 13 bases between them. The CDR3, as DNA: TGTGCCAGCAGGGAGACAGGGAGGGAGACCCAGTACTTC. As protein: CASRETGRETQYF.

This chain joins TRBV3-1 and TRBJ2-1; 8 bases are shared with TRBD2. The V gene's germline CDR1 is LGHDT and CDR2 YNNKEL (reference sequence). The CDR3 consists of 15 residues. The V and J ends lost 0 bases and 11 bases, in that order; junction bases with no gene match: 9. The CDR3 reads CASSQDLRRGVQQFF. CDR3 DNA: TGTGCCAGCAGCCAAGATCTGAGGCGGGGGGTCCAGCAGTTCTTC.

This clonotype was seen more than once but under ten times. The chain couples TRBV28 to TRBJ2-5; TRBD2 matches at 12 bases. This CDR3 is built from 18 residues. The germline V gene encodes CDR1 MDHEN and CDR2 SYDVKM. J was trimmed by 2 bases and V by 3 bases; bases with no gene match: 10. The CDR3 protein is CASSFPPGLAGIQETQYF. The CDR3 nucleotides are TGTGCCAGCAGTTTCCCTCCCGGACTAGCGGGAATTCAAGAGACCCAGTACTTC.

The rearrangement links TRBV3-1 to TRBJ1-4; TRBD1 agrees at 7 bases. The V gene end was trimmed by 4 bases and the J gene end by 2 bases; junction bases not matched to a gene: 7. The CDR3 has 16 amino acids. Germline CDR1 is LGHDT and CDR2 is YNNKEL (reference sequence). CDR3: CASSRLTGLTNEKLFF. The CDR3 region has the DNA TGTGCCAGCAGCCGTTTGACAGGGCTGACTAATGAAAAACTGTTTTTT.

The CDR3 spells CASSPGGQGEDTQYF. The CDR3, as DNA: TGTGCCAGCAGCCCAGGGGGACAGGGGGAAGATACGCAGTATTTT. V gene TRBV12-3 or TRBV12-4 combines with J gene TRBJ2-3; 11 nucleotides agree with TRBD1. With 6 bases clipped from V and 5 bases from J, the junction kept 7 bases outside the gene matches. The CDR3 totals 15 residues.

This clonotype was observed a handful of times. Here the CDR3 reads CATGGLGVTEQFF. In DNA form, the CDR3 reads TGTGCCACCGGGGGGCTGGGAGTCACTGAGCAGTTCTTC. This sequence joins TRBV24-1 and TRBJ2-1; TRBD1 or TRBD2 may be the D gene (6 bases each). The CDR3 spans 13 residues. The V gene lost 9 bases and the J gene lost 9 bases, with 17 bases spanning the gap. The germline V gene encodes CDR1 KGHDR and CDR2 SFDVKD.

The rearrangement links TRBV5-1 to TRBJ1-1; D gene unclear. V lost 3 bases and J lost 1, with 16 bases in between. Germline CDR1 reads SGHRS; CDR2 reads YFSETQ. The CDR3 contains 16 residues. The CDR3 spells CASSSRRTETNTEAFF. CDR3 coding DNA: TGCGCCAGCAGCTCCCGACGGACGGAAACGAACACTGAAGCTTTCTTT.

DNA for the CDR3: TGCAGTGCTATCCAGGGTATGAACACTGAAGCTTTCTTT. Its translation: CSAIQGMNTEAFF. V usage is TRBV20-1 and J usage is TRBJ1-1, with a tentative D call TRBD1 (5 bases). Trimming shortened V by 4 bases and J by 0 bases, and 9 bases separated the two germline ends. Germline CDR1 DFQATT, CDR2 SNEGSKA (reference sequence). This CDR3 comprises 13 residues.

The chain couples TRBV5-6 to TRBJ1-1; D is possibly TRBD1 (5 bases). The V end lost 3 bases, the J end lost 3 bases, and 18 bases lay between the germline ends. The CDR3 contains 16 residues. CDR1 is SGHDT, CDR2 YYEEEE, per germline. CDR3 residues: CASSWLSGGEHTEAFF. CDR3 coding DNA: TGTGCCAGCAGCTGGTTATCCGGGGGGGAGCACACTGAAGCTTTCTTT.

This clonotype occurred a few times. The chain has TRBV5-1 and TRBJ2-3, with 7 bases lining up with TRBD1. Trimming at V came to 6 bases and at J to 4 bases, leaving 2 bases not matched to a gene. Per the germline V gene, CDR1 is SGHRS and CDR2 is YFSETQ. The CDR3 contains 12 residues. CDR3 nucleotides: TGCGCCAGCACCCAGGGGGCAGATACGCAGTATTTT. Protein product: CASTQGADTQYF.

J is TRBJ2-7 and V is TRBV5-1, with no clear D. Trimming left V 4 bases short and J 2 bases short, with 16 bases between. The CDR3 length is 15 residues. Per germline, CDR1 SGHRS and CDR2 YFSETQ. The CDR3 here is CASSRSRYPTYEQYF. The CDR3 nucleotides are TGCGCCAGCAGCAGGAGCCGATACCCCACCTACGAGCAGTACTTC. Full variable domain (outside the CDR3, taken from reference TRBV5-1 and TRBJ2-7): KAGVTQTPRYLIKTRGQQVTLSCSPISGHRSVSWYQQTPGQGLQFLFEYFSETQRNKGNFPGRFSGRQFSNSRSEMNVSTLELGDSALYLCASSRSRYPTYEQYFGPGTRLTVT.

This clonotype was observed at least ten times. CDR3 nucleotides: TGCAGTGCTCAGGGGGCTTGGAGTACCGGGGAGCTGTTTTTT. Translation: CSAQGAWSTGELFF. The chain employs TRBV20-1 and TRBJ2-2; 8 nucleotides align to TRBD1. The V segment lost 5 bases and the J segment 5 bases; nucleotides outside the gene matches: 7. The CDR3 contains 14 residues. Germline assignment: CDR1 DFQATT and CDR2 SNEGSKA (reference sequence).

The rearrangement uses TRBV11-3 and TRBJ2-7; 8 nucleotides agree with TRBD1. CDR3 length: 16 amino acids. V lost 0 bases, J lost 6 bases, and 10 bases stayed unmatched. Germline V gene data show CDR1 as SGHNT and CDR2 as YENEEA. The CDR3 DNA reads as TGTGCCAGCAGCTTAGATGCCCTGGGACAGGTTGGCGAGCAGTACTTC. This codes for CASSLDALGQVGEQYF.

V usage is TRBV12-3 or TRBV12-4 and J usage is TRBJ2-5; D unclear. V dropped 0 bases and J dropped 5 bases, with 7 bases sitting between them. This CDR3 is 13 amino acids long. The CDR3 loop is CASSLAYWETQYF. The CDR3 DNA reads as TGTGCCAGCAGTTTAGCGTATTGGGAGACCCAGTACTTC.

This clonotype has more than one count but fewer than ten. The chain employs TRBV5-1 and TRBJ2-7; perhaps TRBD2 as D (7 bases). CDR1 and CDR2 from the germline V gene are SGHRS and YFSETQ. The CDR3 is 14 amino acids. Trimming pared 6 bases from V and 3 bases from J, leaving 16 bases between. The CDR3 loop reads CASKGGQYDYEQYF. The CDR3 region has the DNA TGCGCCAGCAAGGGGGGGCAATACGACTACGAGCAGTACTTC.